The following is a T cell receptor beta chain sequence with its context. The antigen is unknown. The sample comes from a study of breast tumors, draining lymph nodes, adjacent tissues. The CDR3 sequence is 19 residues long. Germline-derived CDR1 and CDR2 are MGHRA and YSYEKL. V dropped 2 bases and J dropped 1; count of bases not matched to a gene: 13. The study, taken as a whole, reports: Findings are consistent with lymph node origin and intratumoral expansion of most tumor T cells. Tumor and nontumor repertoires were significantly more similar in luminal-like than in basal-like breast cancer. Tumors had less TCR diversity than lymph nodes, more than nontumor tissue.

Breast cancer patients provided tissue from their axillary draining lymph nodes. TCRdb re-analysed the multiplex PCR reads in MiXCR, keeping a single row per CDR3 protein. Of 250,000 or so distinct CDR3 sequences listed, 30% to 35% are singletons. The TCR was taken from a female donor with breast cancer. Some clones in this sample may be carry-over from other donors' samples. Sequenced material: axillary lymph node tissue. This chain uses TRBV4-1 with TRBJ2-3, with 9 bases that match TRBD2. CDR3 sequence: CASSQSRAGGRGGTDTQYF. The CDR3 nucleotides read TGCGCCAGCAGCCAATCGCGAGCGGGAGGTCGGGGGGGCACAGATACGCAGTATTTT.